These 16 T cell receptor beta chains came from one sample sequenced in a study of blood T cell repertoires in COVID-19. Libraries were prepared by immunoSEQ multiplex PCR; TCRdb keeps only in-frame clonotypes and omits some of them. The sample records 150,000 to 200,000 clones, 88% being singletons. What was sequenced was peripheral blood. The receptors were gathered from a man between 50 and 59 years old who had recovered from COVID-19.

The CDR3 DNA follows: TGTGCCAGCAGCTTGGACAGGGGTGAGGGTGAGCAGTTCTTC. Translated, it gives CASSLDRGEGEQFF. The V and J genes are TRBV7-2 and TRBJ2-1; 9 positions match TRBD1. The V gene end was trimmed by 3 bases and the J gene end by 9 bases; junction bases not matched to a gene: 6. The CDR3 is 14 amino acids. Looked up from germline, CDR1 is SGHTA and CDR2 is FQGNSA.

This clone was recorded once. Written as DNA, the CDR3 is TGTGCCAGCAGCTTAGCGCCAGCGGGGCAACCAGATACGCAGTATTTT. This codes for CASSLAPAGQPDTQYF. The chain employs TRBV7-9 and TRBJ2-3; 7 nucleotides line up with TRBD2. V was pared by 0 bases and J by 4 bases, with 7 bases of the junction left unmatched. This CDR3 spans 16 amino acids. Germline assignment: CDR1 SEHNR and CDR2 FQNEAQ (reference sequence).

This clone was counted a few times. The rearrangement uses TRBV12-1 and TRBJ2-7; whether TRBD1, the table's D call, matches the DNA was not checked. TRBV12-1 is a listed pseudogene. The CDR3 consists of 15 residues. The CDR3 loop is CASSPSQGARGEQYF. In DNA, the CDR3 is TGTGCCAGCAGTCCTTCCCAGGGGGCGCGGGGCGAGCAGTACTTC.

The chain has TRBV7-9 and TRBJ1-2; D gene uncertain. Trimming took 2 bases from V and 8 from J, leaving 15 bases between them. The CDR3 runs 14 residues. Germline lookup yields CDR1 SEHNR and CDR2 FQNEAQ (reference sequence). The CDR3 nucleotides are TGTGCCAGCAGCTTAAGGTCGGGTCTCAACGGCTACACCTTC. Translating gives CASSLRSGLNGYTF.

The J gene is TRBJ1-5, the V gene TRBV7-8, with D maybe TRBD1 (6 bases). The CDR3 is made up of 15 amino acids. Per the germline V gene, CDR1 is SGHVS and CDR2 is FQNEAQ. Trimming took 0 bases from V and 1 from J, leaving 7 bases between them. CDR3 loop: CASSLAGGSNQPQHF. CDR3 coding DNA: TGTGCCAGCAGCTTAGCAGGGGGAAGCAATCAGCCCCAGCATTTT. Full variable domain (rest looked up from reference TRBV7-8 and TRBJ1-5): GAGVSQSPRYKVAKRGQDVALRCDPISGHVSLFWYQQALGQGPEFLTYFQNEAQLDKSGLPSDRFFAERPEGSVSTLKIQRTQQEDSAVYLCASSLAGGSNQPQHFGDGTRLSIL.

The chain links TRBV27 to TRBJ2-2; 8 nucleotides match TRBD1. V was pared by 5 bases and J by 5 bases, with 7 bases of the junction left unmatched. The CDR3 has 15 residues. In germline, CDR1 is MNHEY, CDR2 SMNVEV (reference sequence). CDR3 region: CASSLRDRQTGELFF. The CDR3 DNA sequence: TGTGCCAGCAGTCTCCGGGACAGGCAAACCGGGGAGCTGTTTTTT.

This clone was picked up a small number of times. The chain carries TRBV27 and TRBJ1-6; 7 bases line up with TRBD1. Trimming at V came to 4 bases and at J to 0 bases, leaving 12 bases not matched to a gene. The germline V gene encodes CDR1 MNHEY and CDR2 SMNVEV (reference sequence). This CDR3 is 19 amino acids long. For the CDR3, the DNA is TGTGCCAGCAGTTCCCACTGGACAGGTCCTAGCTCCTATAATTCACCCCTCCACTTT. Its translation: CASSSHWTGPSSYNSPLHF.

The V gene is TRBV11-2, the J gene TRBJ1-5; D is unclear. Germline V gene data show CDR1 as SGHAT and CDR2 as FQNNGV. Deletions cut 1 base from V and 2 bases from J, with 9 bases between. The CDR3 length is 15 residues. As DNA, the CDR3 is TGTGCCAGCAGCTTAGGGGTGGGAGGCAATCAGCCCCAGCATTTT. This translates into CASSLGVGGNQPQHF.

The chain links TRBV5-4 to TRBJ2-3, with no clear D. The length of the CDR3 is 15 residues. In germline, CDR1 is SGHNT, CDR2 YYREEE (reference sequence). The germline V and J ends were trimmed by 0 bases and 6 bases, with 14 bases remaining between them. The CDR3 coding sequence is TGTGCCAGCAGCTTGGATCTGGGCCCGGCGGATACGCAGTATTTT. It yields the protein CASSLDLGPADTQYF. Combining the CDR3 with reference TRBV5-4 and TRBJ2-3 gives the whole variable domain ETGVTQSPTHLIKTRGQQVTLRCSSQSGHNTVSWYQQALGQGPQFIFQYYREEENGRGNFPPRFSGLQFPNYSSELNVNALELDDSALYLCASSLDLGPADTQYFGPGTRLTVL.

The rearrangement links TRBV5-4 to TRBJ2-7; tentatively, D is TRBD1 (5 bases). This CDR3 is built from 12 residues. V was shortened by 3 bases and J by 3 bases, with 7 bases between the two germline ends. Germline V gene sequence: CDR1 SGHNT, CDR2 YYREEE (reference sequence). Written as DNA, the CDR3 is TGTGCCAGCAGCTCGGACAACTACGAGCAGTACTTC. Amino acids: CASSSDNYEQYF.

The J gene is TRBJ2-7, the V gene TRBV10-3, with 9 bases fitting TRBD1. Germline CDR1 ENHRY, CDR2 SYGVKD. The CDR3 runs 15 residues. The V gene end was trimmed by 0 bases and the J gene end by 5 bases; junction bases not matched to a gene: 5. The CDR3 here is CAISESEGQGHEQYF. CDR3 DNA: TGTGCCATCAGTGAGTCGGAGGGACAGGGACACGAGCAGTACTTC.

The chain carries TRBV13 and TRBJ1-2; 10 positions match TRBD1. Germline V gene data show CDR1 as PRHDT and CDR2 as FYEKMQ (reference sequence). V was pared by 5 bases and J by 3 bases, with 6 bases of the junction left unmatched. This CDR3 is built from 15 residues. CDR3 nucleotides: TGTGCCAGCAGCCCCTCGGACAGGGGGGACTATGGCTACACCTTC. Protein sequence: CASSPSDRGDYGYTF.

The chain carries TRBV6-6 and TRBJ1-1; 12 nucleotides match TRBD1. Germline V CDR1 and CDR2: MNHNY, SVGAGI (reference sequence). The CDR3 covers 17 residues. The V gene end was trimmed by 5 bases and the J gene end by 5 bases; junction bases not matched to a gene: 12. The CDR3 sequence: CASSLRDRGHLRTEAFF. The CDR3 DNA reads TGTGCCAGCAGTCTCCGGGACAGGGGGCATTTGAGGACTGAAGCTTTCTTT.

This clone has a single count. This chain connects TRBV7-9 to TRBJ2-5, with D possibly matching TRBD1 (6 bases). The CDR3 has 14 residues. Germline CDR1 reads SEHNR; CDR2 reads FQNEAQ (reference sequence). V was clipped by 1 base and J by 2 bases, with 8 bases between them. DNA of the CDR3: TGTGCCAGCAGCTTAGACAGGGAGCAAGAGACCCAGTACTTC. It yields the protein CASSLDREQETQYF.

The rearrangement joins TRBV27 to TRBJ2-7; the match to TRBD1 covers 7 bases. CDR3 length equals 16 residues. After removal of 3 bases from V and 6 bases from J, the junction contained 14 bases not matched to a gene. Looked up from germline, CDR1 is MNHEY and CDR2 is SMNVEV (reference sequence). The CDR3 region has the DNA TGTGCCAGCAGTTTGTCCCCGCGACAGGGCTTGGGCGAGCAGTACTTC. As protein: CASSLSPRQGLGEQYF.

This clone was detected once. As DNA, the CDR3 is TGTGCCAGCAGTTCCCCGGGACAGGGGGACAATGAGCAGTTCTTC. This translates into CASSSPGQGDNEQFF. The V call is TRBV27, the J call TRBJ2-1; TRBD1 agrees at 11 bases. Per germline, CDR1 MNHEY and CDR2 SMNVEV (reference sequence). This CDR3 is 15 amino acids long. V dropped 4 bases and J dropped 5; count of bases not matched to a gene: 4.